The T cell receptor beta chain under discussion was sequenced for a study of blood T cell repertoires in COVID-19. Original processing notes: Scientists estimated how many nucleated cells there were by amplifying reference gene primers. Measured with immunoSEQ multiplex PCR; TCRdb has only the in-frame clones, and not every one. The DNA gave D and trimming, while V, J and clone size come from that table. Of more than 250,000 clones listed, about nine tenths are singletons. CDR1 SGHTA and CDR2 FQGNSA come from the germline V gene. Trimming took off 3 bases at V and 0 bases at J, with 8 bases between the two ends. This CDR3 has 14 amino acids.

The sample consisted of peripheral blood. This TCR came from a woman under 40 with COVID-19, enrolled during active disease. This chain uses TRBV7-2 with TRBJ1-1; the D is unclear. Here the CDR3 reads CASSFYSLNTEAFF. The DNA for the CDR3 is TGTGCCAGCAGCTTCTACAGCCTGAACACTGAAGCTTTCTTT.